This TCR beta chain was captured in a study of T-cell reconstitution after alpha-beta-depleted transplantation in children. Using unique molecular identifiers, the investigators prepared the TCRbeta library. MiXCR was run by TCRdb on the PCR reads, yielding one entry per CDR3 protein. In the table there are 200,000 to 250,000 distinct CDR3 sequences, approximately 12% of which are singletons. In its sample, this clonotype was seen many times. Looked up from germline, CDR1 is SGHRS and CDR2 is YFSETQ. The CDR3 extends over 18 amino acids. V was clipped by 0 bases and J by 1 base; unmatched bases: 9. The sequencing used PBMCs from the stem cell graft donor, collected from the stem cell graft. The source is a human donor who donated a stem cell graft to a child with acute lymphoblastic leukemia. The chain couples TRBV5-1 to TRBJ2-3, with 9 bases fitting TRBD2. CDR3 coding DNA: TGCGCCAGCAGCTTGGAGCTTAGCGGGGGTCAAGGCACAGATACGCAGTATTTT. Protein product: CASSLELSGGQGTDTQYF.